Detailed here is one T cell receptor beta chain. The antigen is undetermined. This record comes from a study of lymphopenia after photon versus proton radiotherapy. Broader study findings: Larger post-nadir TCR diversity loss correlated inversely with survival in deceased patients.

Assay: immunoSEQ multiplex PCR; the TCRdb copy retains only in-frame clones and omits some. In the table there are about 26,000 clones, around 83% of which are singletons. Trimming removed 3 bases from V and 4 bases from J, with 12 bases in between. The V gene's germline CDR1 is SGHRS and CDR2 YFSETQ. The length of the CDR3 is 14 residues. This chain connects TRBV5-1 to TRBJ2-3; no clear D. Sequences were derived from peripheral blood, sampled from a patient treated with photon-based radiotherapy. The origin of this receptor is a woman in her forties or fifties with pancreatic cancer. CDR3 bases: TGCGCCAGCAGCTCATCCGTCTTAGCAGATACGCAGTATTTT. This sequence encodes CASSSSVLADTQYF.